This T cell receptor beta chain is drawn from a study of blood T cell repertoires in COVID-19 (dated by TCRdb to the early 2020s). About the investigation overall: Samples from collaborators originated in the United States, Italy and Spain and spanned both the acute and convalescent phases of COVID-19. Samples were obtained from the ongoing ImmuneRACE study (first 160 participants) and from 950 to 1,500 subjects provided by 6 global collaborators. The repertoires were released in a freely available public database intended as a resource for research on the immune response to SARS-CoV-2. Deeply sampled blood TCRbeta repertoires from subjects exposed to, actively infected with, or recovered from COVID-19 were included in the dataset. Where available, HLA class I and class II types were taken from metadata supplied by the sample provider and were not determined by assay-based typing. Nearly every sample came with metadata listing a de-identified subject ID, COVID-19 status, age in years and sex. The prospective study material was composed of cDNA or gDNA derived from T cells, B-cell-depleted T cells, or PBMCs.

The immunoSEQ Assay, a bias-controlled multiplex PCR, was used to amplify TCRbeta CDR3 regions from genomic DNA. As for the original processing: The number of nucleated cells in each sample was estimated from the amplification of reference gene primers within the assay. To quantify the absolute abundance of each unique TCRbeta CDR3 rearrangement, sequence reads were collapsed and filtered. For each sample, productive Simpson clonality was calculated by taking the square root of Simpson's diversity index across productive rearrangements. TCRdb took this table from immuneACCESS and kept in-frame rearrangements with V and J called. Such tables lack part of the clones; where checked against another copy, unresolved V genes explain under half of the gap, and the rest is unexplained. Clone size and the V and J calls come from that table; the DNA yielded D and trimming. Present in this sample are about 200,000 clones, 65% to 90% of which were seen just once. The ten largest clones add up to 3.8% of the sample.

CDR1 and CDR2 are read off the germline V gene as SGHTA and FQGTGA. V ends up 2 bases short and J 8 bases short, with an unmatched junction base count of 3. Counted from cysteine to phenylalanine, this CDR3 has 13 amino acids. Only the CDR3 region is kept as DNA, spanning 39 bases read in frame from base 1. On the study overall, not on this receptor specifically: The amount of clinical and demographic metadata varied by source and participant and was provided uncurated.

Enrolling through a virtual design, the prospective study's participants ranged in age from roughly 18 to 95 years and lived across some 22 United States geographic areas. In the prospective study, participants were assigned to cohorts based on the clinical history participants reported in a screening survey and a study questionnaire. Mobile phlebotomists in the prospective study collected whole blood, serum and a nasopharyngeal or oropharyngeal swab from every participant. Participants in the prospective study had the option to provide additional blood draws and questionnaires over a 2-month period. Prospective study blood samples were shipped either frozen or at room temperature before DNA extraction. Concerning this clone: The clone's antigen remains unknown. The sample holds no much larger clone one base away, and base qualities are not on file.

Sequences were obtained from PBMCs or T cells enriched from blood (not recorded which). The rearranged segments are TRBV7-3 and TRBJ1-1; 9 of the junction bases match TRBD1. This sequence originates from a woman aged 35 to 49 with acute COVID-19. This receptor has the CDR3 CASSLGDRDEAFF. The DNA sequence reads TGTGCCAGCAGCTTAGGGGACAGGGACGAAGCTTTCTTT.